Listed below are T cell receptor beta chains from one sample, sequenced in a study of blood T cell repertoires in COVID-19. TCRdb keeps only in-frame clones here, not all; method: immunoSEQ multiplex PCR. The sample has fewer than 120,000 clones; nearly 90% are singletons. The sequencing sample was made of peripheral blood. The origin of the receptors is a human donor in a cohort sampled during active COVID-19. Both conserved end residues are part of each CDR3. A D gene is named only where the DNA matches it firmly. A row's size may be missing; if present it is once, few, many or a size class.

NA,TRBV7-2,TRBJ2-7,TRBD2,CASSRGGGRDEQYF,TGTGCCAGCAGCCGTGGAGGCGGGAGAGACGAGCAGTACTTC
NA,TRBV2,TRBJ1-6,TRBD1,CASSKQGPSYNSPLHF,TGTGCCAGCAGTAAACAGGGGCCCTCCTATAATTCACCCCTCCACTTT
NA,TRBV7-2,TRBJ1-2,NA,CASSLNPGAGYGYTF,TGTGCCAGCAGCTTGAATCCAGGGGCTGGGTATGGCTACACCTTC
NA,TRBV7-9,TRBJ2-3,TRBD2,CASSLASLGRAKSTDTQYF,TGTGCCAGCAGCTTAGCCTCCCTCGGGAGGGCCAAAAGCACAGATACGCAGTATTTT
NA,TRBV9,TRBJ2-1,TRBD2,CASSVVSSGGYNEQFF,TGTGCCAGCAGCGTAGTTTCTAGCGGGGGATACAATGAGCAGTTCTTC
NA,TRBV10-3,TRBJ2-7,NA,CAISETVSSYEQYF,TGTGCCATCAGTGAGACAGTTAGCTCCTACGAGCAGTACTTC
NA,TRBV28,TRBJ1-6,NA,CASSLGGTNSPLHF,TGTGCCAGCAGTTTGGGAGGGACTAATTCACCCCTCCACTTT
NA,TRBV28,TRBJ1-2,TRBD1,CASSSTWDRAYGYTF,TGTGCCAGCAGTTCCACGTGGGACAGAGCCTATGGCTACACCTTC
NA,TRBV2,TRBJ1-2,NA,CASSDGGAYGYTF,TGTGCCAGCAGTGATGGGGGCGCCTATGGCTACACCTTC
NA,TRBV6-6,TRBJ2-7,NA,CASSLREPRRGYEQYF,TGTGCCAGCAGTCTCCGGGAGCCCAGGAGGGGCTACGAGCAGTACTTC
NA,TRBV11-3,TRBJ2-2,NA,CASSSPGTNTGELFF,TGTGCCAGCAGCTCCCCCGGGACAAACACCGGGGAGCTGTTTTTT
NA,TRBV29-1,TRBJ2-7,TRBD2,CSVGGGSSYEQYF,TGCAGCGTTGGGGGCGGGAGCTCCTACGAGCAGTACTTC
NA,TRBV7-2,TRBJ2-1,NA,CASSLYQQAPYNEQFF,TGTGCCAGCAGCTTGTATCAACAGGCACCCTACAATGAGCAGTTCTTC
NA,TRBV10-2,TRBJ2-7,NA,CASSGAHEQYF,TGCGCCAGCAGTGGAGCCCACGAGCAGTACTTC
NA,TRBV9,TRBJ1-3,NA,CASAAGNTIYF,TGTGCCAGCGCCGCGGGAAACACCATATATTTT
NA,TRBV28,TRBJ1-4,TRBD1,CASSSGQGREKLFF,TGTGCCAGCAGTTCGGGACAGGGGAGGGAAAAACTGTTTTTT
few,TRBV6-1,TRBJ1-5,TRBD1,CASSDRDRVHLPQHF,TGTGCCAGCAGTGACCGGGACAGGGTTCATCTGCCCCAGCATTTT
NA,TRBV19,TRBJ2-1,NA,CASSRGLQGKSYNEQFF,TGTGCCAGTAGTAGGGGACTACAGGGAAAAAGCTACAATGAGCAGTTCTTC
NA,TRBV30,TRBJ1-5,TRBD1,CAWSARTGRVGNQPQHF,TGTGCCTGGAGTGCCCGGACAGGGAGAGTGGGCAATCAGCCCCAGCATTTT
NA,TRBV30,TRBJ1-4,NA,CAWSRPEGKLFF,TGTGCCTGGAGCCGACCGGAGGGAAAACTGTTTTTT
NA,TRBV9,TRBJ2-7,TRBD2,CASSLTDRGGYEQYF,TGTGCCAGCAGCCTCACGGACCGGGGGGGTTACGAGCAGTACTTC
NA,TRBV28,TRBJ1-5,NA,CASSFGSSQPQHF,TGTGCCAGCAGTTTCGGGTCCAGCCAGCCCCAGCATTTT
once,TRBV5-6,TRBJ2-7,NA,CASSFLHREGDEQYF,TGTGCCAGCAGCTTTCTCCACAGGGAGGGCGACGAGCAGTACTTC
NA,TRBV11-2,TRBJ1-3,NA,CASSFGGNTIYF,TGTGCCAGCAGCTTCGGTGGAAACACCATATATTTT
NA,TRBV7-9,TRBJ2-7,NA,CASSTPGGSHEQYF,TGTGCCAGCAGCACCCCCGGGGGTTCCCACGAGCAGTACTTC
NA,TRBV7-8,TRBJ2-7,NA,CASSSPEGRYEQYF,TGTGCCAGCAGCTCCCCAGAGGGCAGATACGAGCAGTACTTC
NA,TRBV5-4,TRBJ1-4,NA,CASSWGPGDGEKLFF,TGTGCCAGCAGCTGGGGGCCAGGGGACGGGGAAAAACTGTTTTTT
NA,TRBV29-1,TRBJ1-1,NA,CSVEAAWSTEAFF,TGCAGCGTTGAAGCAGCCTGGAGCACTGAAGCTTTCTTT
NA,TRBV30,TRBJ2-2,TRBD2,CAWRTSGSYTGELFF,TGTGCCTGGAGGACTAGCGGGAGCTACACCGGGGAGCTGTTTTTT
NA,TRBV9,TRBJ2-1,NA,CASSARGTSRDNEQFF,TGTGCCAGCAGCGCCCGCGGGACGTCAAGGGACAATGAGCAGTTCTTC
NA,TRBV30,TRBJ2-7,NA,CAWSVQGHREQYF,TGTGCCTGGAGTGTACAGGGCCACCGCGAGCAGTACTTC
NA,TRBV6-5,TRBJ2-3,NA,CASRLEDTQYF,TGTGCCAGCAGACTAGAAGATACGCAGTATTTT
NA,TRBV5-1,TRBJ1-3,NA,CASSPVLGSGEAGNTIYF,TGCGCCAGCAGCCCGGTCCTTGGGTCAGGGGAAGCTGGAAACACCATATATTTT
NA,TRBV4-2,TRBJ2-1,TRBD2,CASSQDRAGGSSYNEQFF,TGTGCCAGCAGCCAAGATCGGGCGGGAGGGAGCTCCTACAATGAGCAGTTCTTC
NA,TRBV4-2,TRBJ2-7,NA,CASSQDGGGVSGVWEQYF,TGTGCCAGCAGCCAAGATGGAGGTGGGGTTTCTGGGGTTTGGGAGCAGTACTTC
few,TRBV19,TRBJ1-1,NA,CASTSSGNTEAFF,TGTGCCAGTACTAGTTCGGGGAACACTGAAGCTTTCTTT
NA,TRBV18,TRBJ1-2,NA,CASSSGSSNLYGYTF,TGTGCCAGCTCATCCGGGTCCTCCAACCTCTATGGCTACACCTTC
NA,TRBV18,TRBJ1-6,NA,CASSPRRNNSPLHF,TGTGCCAGCTCACCCCGGCGGAATAATTCACCCCTCCACTTT
NA,TRBV7-9,TRBJ2-3,NA,CASSLRTGYRAKTDTQYF,TGTGCCAGCAGCCTAAGGACTGGGTACAGGGCCAAGACAGATACGCAGTATTTT
NA,TRBV11-2,TRBJ1-1,TRBD1,CASSPIRDRGLGTEAFF,TGTGCCAGCAGCCCCATCCGGGACAGGGGGCTCGGCACTGAAGCTTTCTTT
once,TRBV7-2,TRBJ2-2,NA,CASSPGDLNTGELFF,TGTGCCAGCAGCCCAGGGGACCTGAACACCGGGGAGCTGTTTTTT
NA,TRBV30,TRBJ1-2,NA,CAWIGQLNYGYTF,TGTGCCTGGATCGGACAGTTGAACTATGGCTACACCTTC
NA,TRBV7-9,TRBJ2-3,TRBD2,CASSLTSEISDTQYF,TGTGCCAGCAGCTTGACTAGCGAGATTTCAGATACGCAGTATTTT